The rows below give T cell receptor beta chains drawn from one sample of a study of preoperative IRX-2 immunotherapy in early breast cancer. TCRdb keeps only in-frame clones here, not all; method: immunoSEQ multiplex PCR. The profile shows under 40,000 clones, about 96% of them singletons. The specimen was obtained from a patient treated with IRX-2 immunotherapy. The origin of the receptors is a human donor with breast cancer. The conserved cysteine and the conserved F or W are not part of the CDR3 here. Each record gives: CDR3 length, V gene, J gene, CDR3 protein.

>12|TRBV4-3|TRBJ2-3
ASSPSPDSAGQY
>14|TRBV4-1|TRBJ1-5
ASSQVRGSRGQPQH
>13|TRBV5-6|TRBJ2-1
ASSLAGAANNEQF
>13|TRBV9|TRBJ2-3
ASSVLGLGTDTQY
>12|TRBV6-5|TRBJ1-5
ASTSGRVNQPQH
>13|TRBV5-4|TRBJ2-3
ASSLMGVLPHTQC
>12|TRBV5-6|TRBJ1-1
ASSSLQGWTEAF
>13|TRBV4-2|TRBJ2-7
ASSPSVASSYEQY
>14|TRBV19|TRBJ2-5
ASSIVAGGAGETQY
>11|TRBV4-1|TRBJ1-6
ASNRDSNSPLH
>12|TRBV15|TRBJ2-7
ATSSSGPSYEQY
>11|TRBV6-6|TRBJ2-7
ASGGQGAGEQY
>15|TRBV5-4|TRBJ2-5
ASSLGLAGSLIGTQY
>11|TRBV29-1|TRBJ1-2
SARTGQGYGYT
>14|TRBV28|TRBJ2-2
ASSRLSDSRTGELF
>13|TRBV7-8|TRBJ1-4
ASSSRTGGNEKLF
>14|TRBV6-6|TRBJ2-3
ASSYYLAGSTDTQY
>13|TRBV27|TRBJ2-1
ASSPIAGAIVEQF
>12|TRBV6-4|TRBJ2-1
ASSGQGSHNEQF
>11|TRBV11-2|TRBJ1-2
ASSLAGNYGYT
>13|TRBV2|TRBJ2-7
ATKEGLAGTYEQY
>12|TRBV7-3|TRBJ2-3
ASSSWTSPDTQY
>14|TRBV25-1|TRBJ2-6
ASSEYRDPGANVLT
>11|TRBV18|TRBJ2-5
ASSLFNRETQY
>13|TRBV4-1|TRBJ2-1
ASSPTSFTYNEQF
>11|TRBV11-2|TRBJ1-1
ASSLKGDTEAF
>12|TRBV7-9|TRBJ1-2
ASASYQDPYGYT
>13|TRBV2|TRBJ1-3
ASTLGDRVGNTIY
>10|TRBV6-5|TRBJ2-1
ASQGEGTPQF
>10|TRBV19|TRBJ2-7
ASSHRAYEQY
>11|TRBV6-6|TRBJ2-1
ASRGPDYLEQF
>13|TRBV27|TRBJ1-5
ASKDRGRGNQPQH
>11|TRBV11-2|TRBJ2-7
ASSLGGSYEQY